Listed here are 21 T cell receptor beta chains from one sample, sequenced in a study of regulatory T cells in long-lasting Graves disease. Sequencing libraries for TCR beta were prepared with iRepertoire HTBI primers and Arm-PCR of CDR3 regions. TCRdb itself ran the multiplex PCR reads through MiXCR, one entry per CDR3 protein. The sample holds almost 450,000 distinct CDR3 sequences, less than 20% seen once. Time point reported: newly diagnosed GD, antithyroid drugs for less than 3 months. Extracted PBMC RNA gave rise to the TCR library. The sample was also linked to a second study, of T cells in Graves' hyperthyroidism and ophthalmopathy.

Here the sequenced sample was peripheral blood mononuclear cells (PBMCs), taken at new diagnosis, from a patient treated with antithyroid drugs. All receptors come from a woman aged 25 to 39 with Graves disease.

This clonotype was observed many times. V and J are TRBV11-2 and TRBJ2-5; 8 nucleotides line up with TRBD1. With 5 bases clipped from V and 4 bases from J, the junction kept 3 bases outside the gene matches. Germline CDR1 and CDR2: SGHAT and FQNNGV. This CDR3 spans 13 amino acids. The CDR3 loop is CASSQTGAETQYF. In DNA form, the CDR3 reads TGTGCCAGCAGCCAGACAGGGGCAGAGACCCAGTACTTC. Full variable domain (missing parts from reference TRBV11-2 and TRBJ2-5): EAGVAQSPRYKIIEKRQSVAFWCNPISGHATLYWYQQILGQGPKLLIQFQNNGVVDDSQLPKDRFSAERLKGVDSTLKIQPAKLEDSAVYLCASSQTGAETQYFGPGTRLLVL.

This clonotype was found many times. The V and J genes are TRBV10-2 and TRBJ1-2; weak D call: TRBD1 (5 bases). Germline CDR1 reads WSHSY; CDR2 reads SAAADI. The CDR3 length is 12 residues. V gave up 7 bases and J gave up 5 bases, with 11 bases separating them. The CDR3 reads CASNRDSYGYTF. CDR3 DNA sequence: TGCGCCAGCAATCGGGACTCGTATGGCTACACCTTC.

This clonotype showed up many times. The V and J genes are TRBV11-2 and TRBJ1-2; a weak D match, TRBD1 (5 bases). With 0 bases removed from V and 10 bases from J, the gap between germline ends came to 18 bases. Germline assignment: CDR1 SGHAT and CDR2 FQNNGV. The length of the CDR3 is 15 residues. CDR3 sequence reads: CASSLDPRGAGDYTF. As DNA, the CDR3 is TGTGCCAGCAGCTTAGATCCGCGGGGCGCGGGGGACTACACCTTC.

This chain links TRBV7-9 with TRBJ2-7, with D hard to call. The germline gives CDR1 SEHNR, CDR2 FQNEAQ (reference sequence). This CDR3 has 14 amino acids. The ends were cut back, 3 bases at V and 4 bases at J, with 13 bases in the middle. The CDR3, as DNA: TGTGCCAGCAGCTTCGGTCTGGGCTTTTACGAGCAGTACTTC. The encoded protein is CASSFGLGFYEQYF.

The table lists this clonotype with many counts. CDR3 sequence: CASSFEGDEAFF. CDR3 nucleotides: TGTGCCAGCAGCTTTGAAGGGGATGAAGCTTTCTTT. This chain links TRBV7-9 with TRBJ1-1, with D perhaps TRBD1 (5 bases). V was shortened by 3 bases and J by 7 bases, with 9 bases between the two germline ends. Germline CDR1 reads SEHNR; CDR2 reads FQNEAQ (reference sequence). The CDR3 covers 12 residues.

This clonotype was observed many times. This chain joins TRBV7-3 and TRBJ2-1; tentative D call: TRBD2 (6 bases). There are 14 residues in the CDR3. V gave up 6 bases and J gave up 5 bases, with 14 bases separating them. Germline V CDR1 and CDR2: SGHTA, FQGTGA. CDR3 residues: CASSRLGNHNEQFF. DNA for the CDR3: TGTGCCAGCAGTCGACTAGGTAACCACAATGAGCAGTTCTTC.

This clonotype was counted at least ten times. J is TRBJ1-4 and V is TRBV20-1; D is unresolved. This CDR3 has 13 residues. The V gene lost 5 bases and the J gene lost 8 bases, with 15 bases spanning the gap. Germline V gene data show CDR1 as DFQATT and CDR2 as SNEGSKA (reference sequence). Written as DNA, the CDR3 is TGCAGTGCTTCAACACGGGCGGGGGAAAAACTGTTTTTT. Residues: CSASTRAGEKLFF.

The rearrangement links TRBV4-1 to TRBJ2-7; D is perhaps TRBD1 or TRBD2 (5 bases each). The length of the CDR3 is 15 residues. Between the trimmed V and J ends, which lost 4 bases and 3 bases, there was a span of 16 bases. Germline V gene lookup returns CDR1 MGHRA and CDR2 YSYEKL. This CDR3 reads CASSLKPWGFYEQYF. The DNA of the CDR3 is TGCGCCAGCAGCCTCAAACCGTGGGGGTTCTACGAGCAGTACTTC.

The J gene is TRBJ2-7, the V gene TRBV6-1; D gene uncertain. V was cut by 6 bases and J by 7 bases, with 13 bases left in between. The V gene's germline CDR1 is MNHNS and CDR2 SASEGT. The CDR3 totals 12 residues. CDR3 amino acids: CASSRSPWEQYF. The DNA of the CDR3 is TGTGCCAGCAGCCGCTCCCCCTGGGAGCAGTACTTC.

This clonotype was observed a few times. V and J are TRBV27 and TRBJ2-1, with 12 bases aligning to TRBD2. There are 13 residues in the CDR3. V lost 10 bases to trimming and J lost 10 bases; unmatched junction nucleotides: 8. Germline lookup yields CDR1 MNHEY and CDR2 SMNVEV (reference sequence). CDR3 in amino acids: CATSSGRAEEQFF. CDR3 DNA sequence: TGTGCCACCTCTAGCGGGAGGGCCGAAGAGCAGTTCTTC.

This clonotype was observed a few times. The rearrangement joins TRBV5-1 to TRBJ2-1; D could derive from TRBD1 or TRBD2 (5 bases each). The germline V and J ends were trimmed by 0 bases and 8 bases, with 15 bases remaining between them. The CDR3 extends over 15 amino acids. CDR1 SGHRS and CDR2 YFSETQ come from the germline V gene. The CDR3 is CASSLDGDLVDEQFF. The CDR3 DNA reads as TGCGCCAGCAGCTTGGATGGGGACCTCGTCGATGAGCAGTTCTTC.

This clonotype was observed at least ten times. The V and J genes are TRBV18 and TRBJ2-5; D ambiguous. Germline CDR1 KGHSH, CDR2 LQKENI. Between the trimmed V and J ends, which lost 2 bases and 4 bases, there was a span of 11 bases. The CDR3 spans 14 residues. The CDR3 nucleotides read TGTGCCAGCTCACCAACATCAAAAAGAGAGACCCAGTACTTC. It yields the protein CASSPTSKRETQYF.

On this clonotype: This sequence may be a read error, since a much larger clone differs from it by one base. The V call is TRBV3-1, the J call TRBJ1-6; D is unresolved. Germline loops: CDR1 LGHDT, CDR2 YNNKEL (reference sequence). V lost 1 base and J 7 bases, leaving 8 bases between the germline ends. The CDR3 extends over 14 amino acids. The CDR3, as DNA: TGTGCCAGCAGCCAAGTGTTAGTCAATTCACCCCTCCACTTT. Translated: CASSQVLVNSPLHF. Drawing the rest from reference TRBV3-1 and TRBJ1-6, the complete variable domain is DTAVSQTPKYLVTQMGNDKSIKCEQNLGHDTMYWYKQDSKKFLKIMFSYNNKELIINETVPNRFSPKSPDKAHLNLHINSLELGDSAVYFCASSQVLVNSPLHFGNGTRLTVT.

This clonotype was recorded at least ten times. This chain connects TRBV3-1 to TRBJ2-6; D is uncertain. The V gene lost 4 bases and the J gene lost 0 bases, with 16 bases spanning the gap. CDR3 length: 18 amino acids. CDR1 and CDR2 (germline): LGHDT, YNNKEL (reference sequence). The CDR3 spells CASSLRGHHSSGANVLTF. For the CDR3, the DNA is TGTGCCAGCAGCCTGCGTGGGCACCATAGCTCTGGGGCCAACGTCCTGACTTTC.

Concerning this clonotype: A much larger clone differs by one base, so this may be a read error. The CDR3 end shows no conserved phenylalanine or tryptophan, and so a read error is likely. The rearrangement joins TRBV29-1 to TRBJ2-3; 10 positions agree with TRBD2. The V and J ends lost 0 bases and 4 bases, in that order; junction bases with no gene match: 13. Germline V lookup: CDR1 SQVTM, CDR2 ANQGSEA. This CDR3 spans 18 amino acids. CDR3 nucleotide sequence: TGCAGCGTTGAAGATTGGACTAGCGGAGGTGAAAGCTCAGATACGCAGTATTTG. Translation gives CSVEDWTSGGESSDTQYL.

This clonotype was seen repeatedly, ten times or more. V and J are TRBV20-1 and TRBJ1-1; no definite D call. Germline V lookup: CDR1 DFQATT, CDR2 SNEGSKA (reference sequence). The CDR3 spans 14 residues. Trimming cost V 1 base and J 0 bases, with 9 bases left between them. The CDR3 sequence: CSARVIQLNTEAFF. The CDR3 DNA reads TGCAGTGCTAGAGTTATACAGTTGAACACTGAAGCTTTCTTT.

The rearrangement joins TRBV4-1 to TRBJ2-2, with D tentatively TRBD1 (5 bases). The CDR3 has 18 residues. Germline CDR1 is MGHRA and CDR2 is YSYEKL. The ends were cut back, 1 base at V and 0 bases at J, with 15 bases in the middle. CDR3 nucleotide sequence: TGCGCCAGCAGCCAAGTACTCAGGGTTACCGCGAACACCGGGGAGCTGTTTTTT. It translates to CASSQVLRVTANTGELFF.

This clonotype was seen repeatedly, ten times or more. This chain links TRBV5-5 with TRBJ2-7; 8 bases agree with TRBD1. Germline V gene lookup returns CDR1 SGHKS and CDR2 YYEKEE (reference sequence). This CDR3 has 14 residues. V lost 3 bases to trimming and J lost 3 bases; unmatched junction nucleotides: 5. CDR3 residues: CASSSRQGNYEQYF. The CDR3 nucleotides read TGTGCCAGCAGCTCTCGACAGGGGAACTACGAGCAGTACTTC.

Only a few counts were recorded for this clonotype. The gene calls are TRBV20-1 and TRBJ1-1; D gene unclear. This CDR3 spans 12 amino acids. Germline assignment: CDR1 DFQATT and CDR2 SNEGSKA (reference sequence). V lost 3 bases and J 3 bases, leaving 8 bases between the germline ends. In DNA form, the CDR3 reads TGCAGTGCTAGGTGGGGTTACACTGAAGCTTTCTTT. It is translated as CSARWGYTEAFF.

This clonotype was counted ten times or more. The chain uses TRBV20-1 and TRBJ2-3, with 14 nucleotides matching TRBD2. The V and J ends lost 4 bases and 9 bases, in that order; junction bases with no gene match: 12. CDR3 length: 16 residues. The germline V gene encodes CDR1 DFQATT and CDR2 SNEGSKA (reference sequence). CDR3 nucleotide sequence: TGCAGTGCTATCCTATGGGGGACTAGCGGGAGTTACACGCAGTATTTT. It codes for CSAILWGTSGSYTQYF.

The chain joins TRBV6-2 or TRBV6-3 to TRBJ2-2, with 8 bases that match TRBD1. CDR3 length: 17 amino acids. Germline V CDR1 and CDR2: MNHEY, SVGEGT. The trim removed 7 bases at V and 2 bases at J, leaving 12 bases unmatched. The CDR3 protein is CASTLHRDRPNTGELFF. In DNA, the CDR3 is TGTGCCAGCACTCTACACCGGGACAGGCCTAACACCGGGGAGCTGTTTTTT.